This T cell receptor beta chain was profiled in a study of T cell clones after liver transplantation. TCRdb's copy holds only in-frame clones and misses some; the assay was immunoSEQ multiplex PCR. The sample shows 40,000 to 65,000 clones, about 81% of them seen only once. The CDR3 loop spans 15 amino acids. Trimming removed 5 bases at V and 0 bases at J, with 11 bases between. The sequencing used CD4+ T cells from blood, collected before liver transplant. The clonotype originates from a human donor who received a liver transplant. V gene TRBV23-1 combines with J gene TRBJ1-5, with a tentative D call TRBD1 (5 bases). TRBV23-1 counts as an open reading frame of uncertain function. CDR3 amino acids: CASSSRQTSNQPQHF. For the CDR3, the DNA is TGCGCCAGCAGTTCTCGACAGACTAGCAATCAGCCCCAGCATTTT.